This TCR beta chain was recovered during a study of shared clonotypes between healthy human individuals. The CDR3 contains 13 residues. V shed 6 bases, J shed 6 bases, and the junction held 9 bases outside the gene matches. Germline V gene data show CDR1 as SGHRS and CDR2 as YFSETQ. Donors comprised only Caucasian adults living in Nashville, Tennessee. Repertoires were generated with immunoSEQ multiplex PCR, while TCRdb's copy carries only in-frame clones and drops some. The data hold approximately 2,300,000 clones, with under 95% observed a single time. V is TRBV5-1 and J is TRBJ2-7; 7 nucleotides agree with TRBD1. The sequence was obtained from a man between 18 and 29 years old in good health. Some clones in this sample may be carry-over from other donors' samples. Material: naive CD4+ T cells from PBMCs. The subset: CD45RA+ positively selected. In nucleotides, the CDR3 is TGCGCCAGCAAGGCGACAGGGAGTCTCGAGCAGTACTTC. It encodes CASKATGSLEQYF.